This T cell receptor (beta chain) originates from a study of cytomegalovirus exposure and HLA in healthy donors. Of note for this clone: Its antigen remains unidentified.

PCR primers comprised 60 Vbeta and 13 Jbeta primers. Assay: immunoSEQ multiplex PCR; the TCRdb copy retains only in-frame clones and omits some. The sample shows roughly 130,000 clones, roughly two thirds of them seen only once. The study, taken as a whole, reports: What a later analysis showed was that several of the most significant clusters appeared linked to common viral pathogens.

V was trimmed by 6 bases and J by 3 bases, leaving 14 bases between them. This CDR3 contains 14 residues. Germline V CDR1 and CDR2: MDHEN, SYDVKM. The TCR sequence derives from a young man in good health and CMV-seropositive. What was sequenced was PBMCs. The chain recombines TRBV28 with TRBJ1-2; no clear D. The CDR3 spells CASRPTMEDYGYTF. The DNA for the CDR3 is TGTGCCAGCAGACCGACCATGGAGGACTATGGCTACACCTTC.